This T cell receptor (beta chain) was identified in a study of beta chain features in type 1 diabetes (dated 2018 in TCRdb). In the study overall: Mean age, gender distribution, total cell number and subset yield were not different between patients and healthy donors. The study compared the TCRB repertoires of sorted circulating CD4+ T cell subsets in recently diagnosed type 1 diabetes patients with those in matched healthy donors. A total of some 110 million sorted cells were examined across all samples, and a strong correlation was observed between cell number per subset and RNA yield. Regulatory and stem cell-like memory subsets were isolated from only 8 patients and roughly eight healthy donors, whereas naive and central memory subsets came from all 28 donors. Study-level results and caveats: A moderate but significant shortening of TCRB CDR3 length was observed in type 1 diabetes patients in all four CD4+ subsets. Because cDNA rather than genomic DNA was sequenced, highly expressing activated cells could have been over-represented, although no difference in activation and CD3 levels was found between groups. Because small numbers of individuals were included in the HLA sub-analyses, any influence of HLA type on TCRB rearrangement was left unresolved. Shorter templates might be favored by PCR, yet because patient and control samples were amplified and corrected together, any such skew would affect both groups equally. Naive, central memory and regulatory TCRB repertoires appeared to be more alike among patients than among healthy donors. Patients with type 1 diabetes made fewer insertions and deleted more nucleotides at VDJ recombination sites, implying thymic rearrangement abnormalities.

From each donor, a single peripheral blood sample of around 120 mL on average was drawn into heparinised tubes. A BD FACSAria II and a panel including CD45RO, CCR7, CD25, CD127, CD95 and CD27 were used to sort naive, central memory, regulatory and stem cell-like memory CD4+ T cells. Purity was above 95% for every sorted population. PBMCs were isolated immediately by Lymphoprep density gradient centrifugation and stained directly without culture. So that batch effects would be minimized, each experiment stained and sorted samples in pairs, pairing one healthy donor with one patient. The High Capacity cDNA Reverse Transcription Kit was used to reverse transcribe all of the isolated RNA, meaning that expressed TCRB transcripts were what got sequenced. Naive, central memory and regulatory T cell samples underwent deep immunoSEQ sequencing, averaging approximately 3.5 million total reads per sample. Sorted cells were lysed in RLT buffer, and RNA was extracted using DNase-treated RNeasy Micro or Mini kits according to cell number. Each cell subset was processed on its own to prevent cross-contamination, while patient and healthy donor samples were processed together. The immunoSEQ multiplex PCR was used to amplify TCRB sequences from cDNA, yielding 87-bp fragments that span the CDR3 region. Sequencing of the amplicons was performed on the Illumina HiSeq platform. The authors processed their data as follows. Synthetic template baselines were used to correct PCR bias computationally, reads within Hamming distance 2 were collapsed, and singletons that could not be merged were discarded. Reads were aligned against IMGT to assign V, D and J genes, CDR3 length and insertions or deletions at six rearrangement sites. Within each subset, clonotype counts were normalized to the number of sorted cells before true diversity and Gini coefficients were calculated with the tcR R package. The overlap coefficient, calculated on TCRB nucleotide sequences, was used to measure repertoire sharing. Out-of-frame TCRB sequences from naive cells were analyzed as a proxy for the pre-selection repertoire. TCRdb provides this immuneACCESS table in a form limited to in-frame rearrangements. Some clones are lacking; in checked studies, under half of them reflect an unresolved V gene, and why the rest are absent is not known. V and J calls and clone size are copied from that table; D and trimming were computed from the DNA. The sample table shows 500,000 to 800,000 clones, and around 12% are seen once. 0.095% to 0.15% of the sample rests with the top ten.

The V end loses 4 bases and the J end loses 1 base, and a stretch of 14 bases separates them. Including cysteine and phenylalanine, the CDR3 has 15 amino acids. Just the 45-base CDR3 DNA is kept, in frame starting at base 1. Taken from the germline V gene, the CDR1 and CDR2 loops are SGHRS and YFSETQ. In regard to this clone: What antigen it recognizes has not been identified. Base qualities are not recorded, but no much larger clone differs from it by a single base.

The chain links TRBV5-1 with TRBJ1-1; 6 matching bases give a weak D call of TRBD1. This sequence originates from a man aged 25-45 years with type 1 diabetes. Material for sequencing was naive CD4+ T cells from blood. The label giving this sample's cell subset or site can be read as: true naive CD4+ T cells. The CDR3 amino acid sequence is: CASSPSGQRNTEAFF. The DNA sequence is TGCGCCAGCAGCCCCAGCGGACAGAGGAACACTGAAGCTTTCTTT.